This TCR beta chain appears in the sequencing data of a study of T-cell memory formation after mild COVID-19. Across the whole study: Most TCR clusters belonged to a single donor. Study-wide findings and caveats: Day 15 to 85 contracting clones showed balanced CD4/CD8; day 15 to 37 expanders favored CD4+. Some responding clones appeared in pre-infection memory, suggesting cross-reactive memory joined.

Details on this clonotype: Its matching antigen is unknown.

CDR3 length: 14 residues. The V end was cut by 0 bases, the J end by 8 bases, with 13 bases between. Germline assignment: CDR1 LGHNA and CDR2 YSLEER. Constant-segment-primed 5'RACE gave TCR alpha and TCR beta cDNA libraries with sample barcodes and UMIs. TCRdb recomputed calls from the 5' RACE reads with MiXCR, one row per CDR3 protein. The data show hundreds of thousands of distinct CDR3 sequences, about 16% seen once. The receptor comes from a man in his late teens or twenties who had mild COVID-19 (a few samples of this study predate the infection). Cell type and time point are not known. The chain carries TRBV4-3 and TRBJ1-2; D unclear. The sequenced material came from PBMCs or a T cell subset sorted from them (not recorded which). CDR3 residues: CASSQERTLQGYTF. Written as DNA, the CDR3 is TGCGCCAGCAGCCAAGAGAGGACTCTCCAGGGCTACACCTTC.